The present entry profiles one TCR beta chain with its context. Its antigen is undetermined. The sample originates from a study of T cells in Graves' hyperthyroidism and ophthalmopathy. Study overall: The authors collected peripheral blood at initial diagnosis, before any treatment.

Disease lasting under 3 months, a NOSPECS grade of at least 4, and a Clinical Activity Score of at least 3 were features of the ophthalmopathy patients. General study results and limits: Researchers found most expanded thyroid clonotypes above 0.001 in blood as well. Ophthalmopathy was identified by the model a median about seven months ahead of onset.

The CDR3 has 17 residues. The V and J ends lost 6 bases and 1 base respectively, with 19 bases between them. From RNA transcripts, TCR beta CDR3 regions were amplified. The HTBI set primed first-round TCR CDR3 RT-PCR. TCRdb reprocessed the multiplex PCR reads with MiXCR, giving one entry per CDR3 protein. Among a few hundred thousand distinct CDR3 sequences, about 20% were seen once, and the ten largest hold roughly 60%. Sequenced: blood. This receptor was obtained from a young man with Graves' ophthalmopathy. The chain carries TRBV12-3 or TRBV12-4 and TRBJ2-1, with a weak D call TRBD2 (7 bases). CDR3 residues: CASSPRGGTGSYNEQFF. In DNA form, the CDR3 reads TGTGCCAGCAGCCCAAGGGGGGGTACGGGATCCTACAATGAGCAGTTCTTC.